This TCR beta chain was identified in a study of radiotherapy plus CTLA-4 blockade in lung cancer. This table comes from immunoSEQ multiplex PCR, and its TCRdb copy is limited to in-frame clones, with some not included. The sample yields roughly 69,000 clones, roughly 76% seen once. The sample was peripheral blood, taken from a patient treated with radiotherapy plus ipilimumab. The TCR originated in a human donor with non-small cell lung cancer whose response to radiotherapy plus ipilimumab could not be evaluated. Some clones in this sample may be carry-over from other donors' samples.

The CDR3 sequence is CASSPSGLTGGTDTQYF. CDR3 in DNA: TGTGCCAGCAGTCCCTCTGGGTTGACAGGGGGTACAGATACGCAGTATTTT. This chain uses TRBV5-5 with TRBJ2-3; 9 positions agree with TRBD1. The germline CDR1 and CDR2 sequences are SGHKS and YYEKEE (reference sequence). V gave up 5 bases and J gave up 3 bases; unmatched junction bases: 13. CDR3 length: 17 amino acids. Combining the CDR3 with reference TRBV5-5 and TRBJ2-3 gives the whole variable domain DAGVTQSPTHLIKTRGQQVTLRCSPISGHKSVSWYQQVLGQGPQFIFQYYEKEERGRGNFPDRFSARQFPNYSSELNVNALLLGDSALYLCASSPSGLTGGTDTQYFGPGTRLTVL.